This TCR beta chain stems from a study of blood T cell repertoires in COVID-19. The overall study: The United States, Italy and Spain provided the acute and convalescent COVID-19 samples. T cells, B-cell-depleted T cells, or PBMCs supplied cDNA or gDNA.

The CDR3 runs to 16 residues. V was clipped by 5 bases and J by 0 bases, with 13 bases between them. Germline CDR1 is SGHTA and CDR2 is FQGNSA. Methods used by the authors: Reference gene primer amplification gave nucleated cell count estimates. Sequencing was performed with immunoSEQ multiplex PCR; in TCRdb, only in-frame clones are kept and a portion is missing. D and trimming were read from the DNA, whereas the V and J calls and clone size are those reported in that table. The table lists roughly 230,000 clones, approximately 85% of them singletons. The sequencing input was peripheral blood. The sequence derives from a man aged 35 to 55 with acute or convalescent COVID-19. This chain joins TRBV7-2 and TRBJ2-2; TRBD1 might be the D (6 bases). The CDR3 reads CASSPFGGANTGELFF. CDR3 nucleotide sequence: TGTGCCAGCAGCCCCTTTGGGGGCGCGAACACCGGGGAGCTGTTTTTT.